This T cell receptor beta chain was profiled in a study of OX40 agonist ivuxolimab in advanced cancers. Turning to the study itself: Given to patients was ivuxolimab, an agonistic anti-OX40 (CD134) antibody. It was permissible to have had prior anti-PD-1, anti-PD-L1 or anti-CTLA-4 therapy, and approximately 40% had some. Partial responses were seen in three patients, one with hepatocellular carcinoma and two with cutaneous melanoma. Overall study results and limits: Dosing at 0.1 to 3.0 mg/kg was accompanied by clonal expansion of CD4+ and CD8+ blood T cells by week 6.

In the case of this clone: The antigen is undetermined.

Profiling relied on immunoSEQ multiplex PCR, and the TCRdb table lists in-frame clones only, not all of them. The table lists tens of thousands of clones, 81% of them singletons. CDR3 length equals 12 residues. V was shortened by 3 bases and J by 6 bases, with 11 bases between the two germline ends. Germline V lookup: CDR1 SQVTM, CDR2 ANQGSEA. The starting material was CD4+ or CD8+ T cells sorted from blood, obtained in a trial of the OX40 agonist ivuxolimab. The chain uses TRBV29-1 and TRBJ1-1; D is unclear. The clonotype originates from an adult with an advanced solid tumor such as melanoma, head and neck, liver or kidney cancer. CDR3 sequence: CSVEGSRPEAFF. In DNA form, the CDR3 reads TGCAGCGTTGAGGGCAGCAGACCTGAAGCTTTCTTT.